This TCR beta chain was recovered during a study of preoperative IRX-2 immunotherapy in early breast cancer (dated by TCRdb to between 2018 and 2021). The treatment or condition label, as the study defines it: preoperative locoregional IRX-2 cytokine immunotherapy. The samples were obtained from a phase Ib study in which preoperative, locoregional IRX-2 cytokine immunotherapy intended to prime immune responses was tested. Patients with early-stage breast cancer who were given IRX-2 before surgery served as donors. Turning to this clone: The specificity of this receptor is unknown. Per-nucleotide qualities are absent, and no much larger clonotype sits a single base away.

Library creation used the immunoSEQ multiplex PCR assay. As stored in TCRdb, this immuneACCESS dataset retains in-frame rearrangements with V and J assigned. A fraction of the clones does not appear; measured against another copy, unresolved V genes explain less than half of the discrepancy, and the remainder lacks a known reason. This sample has 60,000 or so clones in its table, and around 94% of those were observed once. Under 2% of the sample rests with the top ten. This specimen was collected from a patient treated with IRX-2 immunotherapy. The sequence was obtained from a human donor with breast cancer.

The DNA is TGTGCCAGCAGAACTCTAGCGGAGAGCTCCTACGAGCAGTACTTC. This sequence encodes CASRTLAESSYEQYF. The chain couples TRBV6-5 to TRBJ2-7; the central 7 bases match TRBD2. CDR1 and CDR2 (MNHEY, SVGAGI) derive from the germline V gene. At the junction V is shortened by 6 bases and J by 0 bases; bases outside the gene matches: 8. The CDR3 has 15 amino acids, counting the end cysteine and phenylalanine. CDR3 DNA only is kept here, 45 bases in frame from base 1.